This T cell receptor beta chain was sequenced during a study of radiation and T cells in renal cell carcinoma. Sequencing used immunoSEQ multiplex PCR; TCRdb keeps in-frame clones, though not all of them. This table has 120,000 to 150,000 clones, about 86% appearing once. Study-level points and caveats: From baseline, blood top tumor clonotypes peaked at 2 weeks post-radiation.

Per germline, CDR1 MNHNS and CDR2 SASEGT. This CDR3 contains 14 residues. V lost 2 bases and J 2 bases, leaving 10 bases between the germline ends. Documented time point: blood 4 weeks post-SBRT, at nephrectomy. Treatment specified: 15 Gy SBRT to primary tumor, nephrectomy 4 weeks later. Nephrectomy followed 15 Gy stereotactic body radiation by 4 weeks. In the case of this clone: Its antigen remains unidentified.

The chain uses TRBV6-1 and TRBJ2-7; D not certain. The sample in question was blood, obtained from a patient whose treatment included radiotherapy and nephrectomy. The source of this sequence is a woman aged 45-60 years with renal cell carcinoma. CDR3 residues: CASSESWQPYEQYF. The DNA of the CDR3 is TGTGCCAGCAGTGAATCCTGGCAGCCCTACGAGCAGTACTTC.